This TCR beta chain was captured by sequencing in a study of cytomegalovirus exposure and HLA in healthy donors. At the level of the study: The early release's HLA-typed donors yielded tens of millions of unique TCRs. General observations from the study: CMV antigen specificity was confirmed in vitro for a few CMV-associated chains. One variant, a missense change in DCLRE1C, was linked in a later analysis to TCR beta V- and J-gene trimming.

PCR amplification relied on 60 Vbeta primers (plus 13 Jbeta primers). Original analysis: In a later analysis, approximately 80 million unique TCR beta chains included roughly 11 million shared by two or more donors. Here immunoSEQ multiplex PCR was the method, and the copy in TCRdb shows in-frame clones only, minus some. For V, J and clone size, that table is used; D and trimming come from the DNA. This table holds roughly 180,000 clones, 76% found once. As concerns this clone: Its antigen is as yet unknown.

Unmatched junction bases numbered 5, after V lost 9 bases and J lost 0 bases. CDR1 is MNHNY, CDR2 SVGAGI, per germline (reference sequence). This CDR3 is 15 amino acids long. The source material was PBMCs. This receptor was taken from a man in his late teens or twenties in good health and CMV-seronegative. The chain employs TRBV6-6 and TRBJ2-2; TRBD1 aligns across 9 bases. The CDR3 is CASPRQGANTGELFF. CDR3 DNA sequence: TGTGCCAGTCCCCGACAGGGGGCGAACACCGGGGAGCTGTTTTTT.